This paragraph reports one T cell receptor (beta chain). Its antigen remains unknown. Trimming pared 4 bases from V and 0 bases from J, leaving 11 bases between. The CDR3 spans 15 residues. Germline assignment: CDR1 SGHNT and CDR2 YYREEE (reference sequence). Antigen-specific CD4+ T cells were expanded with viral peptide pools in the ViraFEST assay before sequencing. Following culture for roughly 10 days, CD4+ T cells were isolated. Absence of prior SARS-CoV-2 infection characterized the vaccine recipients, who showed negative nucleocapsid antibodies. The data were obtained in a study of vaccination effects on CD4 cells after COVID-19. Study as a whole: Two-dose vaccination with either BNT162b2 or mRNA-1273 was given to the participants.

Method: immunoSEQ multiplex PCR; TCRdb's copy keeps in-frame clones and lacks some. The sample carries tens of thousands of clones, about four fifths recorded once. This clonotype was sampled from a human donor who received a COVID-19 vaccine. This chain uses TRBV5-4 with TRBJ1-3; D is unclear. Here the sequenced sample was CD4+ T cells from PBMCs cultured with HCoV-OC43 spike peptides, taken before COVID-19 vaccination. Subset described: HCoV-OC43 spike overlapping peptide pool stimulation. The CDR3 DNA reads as TGTGCCAGCAGCCCCGGACCGAACTCTGGAAACACCATATATTTT. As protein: CASSPGPNSGNTIYF.